This TCR beta chain was profiled in a study of beta chain features in type 1 diabetes. V shed 4 bases and J shed 3 bases, with 16 bases lying between them. The CDR3 is made up of 14 amino acids. The germline CDR1 and CDR2 sequences are GTSNPN and SVGIG (reference sequence). This clone was counted between two and nine times. The sequenced template was cDNA made from the entire isolated RNA. Using immunoSEQ multiplex PCR, the repertoire was profiled, and TCRdb retains in-frame clones only, with some absent. The sample lists hundreds of thousands of clones; about 32% were seen once. This chain uses TRBV30 with TRBJ2-7; maybe TRBD1 (7 bases). The source of this sequence is a man aged 18 to 35 in good health. Input material: naive CD4+ T cells from blood. DNA of the CDR3: TGTGCCTGGACCCCAGGGGGGCAGTTCTACGAGCAGTACTTC. Residues: CAWTPGGQFYEQYF. The full variable domain, in which reference TRBV30 and TRBJ2-7 provide the parts outside the CDR3, is SQTIHQWPATLVQPVGSPLSLECTVEGTSNPNLYWYRQAAGRGLQLLFYSVGIGQISSEVPQNLSASRPQDRQFILSSKKLLLSDSGFYLCAWTPGGQFYEQYFGPGTRLTVT.